This T cell receptor (beta chain) was found in a study of vaccination effects on CD4 cells after COVID-19. Across the whole study: Sampling of two convalescent patients took place 16 days and one week prior to vaccination.

This CDR3 has 16 amino acids. The V end was cut by 7 bases, the J end by 3 bases, with 21 bases between. Germline V gene lookup returns CDR1 SNHLY and CDR2 FYNNEI. Only in-frame clones appear in the TCRdb table, and some are missing; sequencing was by immunoSEQ multiplex PCR. The sample holds about 27,000 clones, 75% to 85% seen once. As concerns this clone: What it recognizes is unknown.

Sequencing in the ViraFEST assay came after antigen-specific CD4+ T cells had been expanded with viral peptide pools, which were used to stimulate PBMC. Upon completion of around ten days in culture, CD4+ T cells were isolated. A PCR test confirmed that the person had SARS-CoV-2 infection between March and December 2020. Study-wide results and limits: Long after vaccination, the clones induced by infection and by vaccine shrank markedly in size.

The specimen was CD4+ T cells from PBMCs cultured with HCoV-NL63 spike peptides, collected before COVID-19 vaccination. This TCR was recovered from a human donor who had a prior SARS-CoV-2 infection. V usage is TRBV2 and J usage is TRBJ1-2; perhaps TRBD1 as D (5 bases). This chain's CDR3 is CASKAPLIQVYYGYTF. CDR3 DNA: TGTGCCAGCAAAGCTCCGCTAATACAGGTTTACTATGGCTACACCTTC.